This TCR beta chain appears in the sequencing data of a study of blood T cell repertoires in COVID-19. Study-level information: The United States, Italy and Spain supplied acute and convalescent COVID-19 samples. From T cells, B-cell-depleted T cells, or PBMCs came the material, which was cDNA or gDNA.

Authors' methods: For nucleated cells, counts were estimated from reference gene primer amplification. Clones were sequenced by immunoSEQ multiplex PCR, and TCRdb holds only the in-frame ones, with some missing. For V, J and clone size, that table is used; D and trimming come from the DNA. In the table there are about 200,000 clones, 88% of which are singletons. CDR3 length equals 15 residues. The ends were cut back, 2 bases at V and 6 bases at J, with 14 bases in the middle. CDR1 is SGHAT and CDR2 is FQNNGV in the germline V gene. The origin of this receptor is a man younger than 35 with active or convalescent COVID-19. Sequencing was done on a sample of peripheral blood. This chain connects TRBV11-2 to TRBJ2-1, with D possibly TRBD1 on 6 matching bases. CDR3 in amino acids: CASSLMGALSNEQFF. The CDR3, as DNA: TGTGCCAGCAGCTTAATGGGGGCGCTTAGCAATGAGCAGTTCTTC.